A selection of T cell receptor beta chains follows, all from one sample in a study of T-cell reconstitution after alpha-beta-depleted transplantation in children. TCRdb re-called the PCR reads through MiXCR, storing one row per CDR3 protein. The profile shows 450,000 to 500,000 distinct CDR3 sequences, under 15% of them singletons. The sequences come from PBMCs from the stem cell graft donor, collected from the stem cell graft. Receptor source: a human donor who donated a stem cell graft to a child with combined immunodeficiency. Both conserved end residues are part of each CDR3. D genes are given only for firm matches. The size entry is marked missing in some rows and otherwise reads once, few, many or a size class.

V	J	size	D	CDR3	DNA
TRBV12-3/TRBV12-4	TRBJ2-2	-	TRBD2	CASSLPTSGGPLTGELFF	TGTGCCAGCAGTCTGCCGACTAGCGGGGGGCCACTGACCGGGGAGCTGTTTTTT
TRBV11-2	TRBJ2-1	few	-	CASSLVGAGGAGSYNEQFF	TGTGCCAGCAGCTTAGTGGGAGCAGGGGGGGCCGGGTCCTACAATGAGCAGTTCTTC
TRBV5-1	TRBJ2-7	many	TRBD1	CASMTGTGVHEQYF	TGCGCCAGTATGACCGGGACAGGGGTCCACGAGCAGTACTTC
TRBV10-3	TRBJ2-5	few	-	CAISERQPRTQYF	TGTGCCATCAGTGAGAGACAGCCACGAACCCAGTACTTC
TRBV5-1	TRBJ2-7	few	-	CASSRGLTSGDEQYF	TGCGCCAGCAGCCGCGGCCTTACAAGCGGAGACGAGCAGTACTTC
TRBV12-1	TRBJ2-1	many	-	CASSFADGENEQFF	TGTGCCAGCAGCTTTGCGGACGGGGAAAATGAGCAGTTCTTC
TRBV6-6	TRBJ1-1	many	-	CASRWDTEAFF	TGTGCCAGCAGGTGGGACACTGAAGCTTTCTTT
TRBV5-1	TRBJ2-2	-	-	CASSQGHSTGELFF	TGCGCCAGCAGCCAGGGACACTCCACCGGGGAGCTGTTTTTT
TRBV20-1	TRBJ2-7	-	-	CSARVLGESSLYEQYF	TGCAGTGCTAGAGTATTAGGGGAATCCTCCCTTTACGAGCAGTACTTC
TRBV7-2	TRBJ2-3	few	-	CASSSGGRATDTQYF	TGTGCCAGCAGCTCCGGGGGGCGGGCCACAGATACGCAGTATTTT
TRBV5-5	TRBJ2-7	many	TRBD2	CASSLYLAVSSYEQYF	TGTGCCAGCAGCTTGTACCTAGCGGTCAGCTCCTACGAGCAGTACTTC
TRBV12-3/TRBV12-4	TRBJ1-2	few	-	CASSPTGGISYGYTF	TGTGCCAGCAGCCCGACAGGCGGCATCAGCTATGGCTACACCTTC
TRBV27	TRBJ2-2	many	-	CASSWGTTNTGELFF	TGTGCCAGCAGTTGGGGGACAACGAACACCGGGGAGCTGTTTTTT
TRBV6-2/TRBV6-3	TRBJ2-7	-	TRBD2	CASSDTSGRLSYEQYF	TGTGCCAGCAGTGACACTAGCGGGAGGCTCTCCTACGAGCAGTACTTC
TRBV12-3/TRBV12-4	TRBJ2-3	-	TRBD2	CASTRGGQGGSDTQYF	TGTGCCAGCACCCGGGGGGGTCAGGGCGGCTCAGATACGCAGTATTTT
TRBV6-2/TRBV6-3	TRBJ1-5	few	-	CASSWGNHQPQHF	TGTGCCAGCAGTTGGGGGAACCATCAGCCCCAGCATTTT
TRBV7-9	TRBJ2-1	many	TRBD2	CASSLVTSGTYNEQFF	TGTGCCAGCAGCTTAGTTACTAGCGGGACCTACAATGAGCAGTTCTTC
TRBV2	TRBJ2-1	-	-	CASSKDQYNEQFF	TGTGCCAGCAGTAAGGACCAGTACAATGAGCAGTTCTTC
TRBV20-1	TRBJ2-7	many	-	CSARDHRSYEQYF	TGCAGTGCTAGAGATCACAGGTCCTACGAGCAGTACTTC
TRBV7-9	TRBJ2-5	-	-	CASSLERAGSQETQYF	TGTGCCAGCAGCTTAGAACGGGCAGGGTCCCAAGAGACCCAGTACTTC
TRBV3-1	TRBJ1-1	few	-	CASSHLQEEEAFF	TGTGCCAGCAGCCATCTACAGGAGGAAGAAGCTTTCTTT
TRBV6-5	TRBJ2-7	many	-	CASSYGDEQYF	TGTGCCAGCAGTTATGGCGACGAGCAGTACTTC
TRBV29-1	TRBJ2-1	many	-	CSVKGGQEKEQFF	TGCAGCGTTAAAGGAGGGCAAGAGAAAGAGCAGTTCTTC
TRBV20-1	TRBJ2-3	few	-	CSARSGSPTDTQYF	TGCAGTGCTAGATCCGGGAGCCCCACAGATACGCAGTATTTT
TRBV30	TRBJ1-5	-	-	CAWSVTDDQPQHF	TGTGCCTGGAGTGTAACAGACGATCAGCCCCAGCATTTT
TRBV4-3	TRBJ2-3	many	TRBD2	CASSPGTNSDTQYF	TGCGCCAGCAGCCCCGGGACTAACAGCGATACGCAGTATTTT
TRBV5-1	TRBJ2-2	few	TRBD1	CASSLLGQVNTGELFF	TGCGCCAGCAGCTTGCTCGGACAGGTCAACACCGGGGAGCTGTTTTTT
TRBV27	TRBJ1-1	many	-	CASSLGPMNEAFF	TGTGCCAGCAGTTTAGGTCCCATGAATGAAGCTTTCTTT
TRBV12-3/TRBV12-4	TRBJ2-7	-	TRBD2	CASIPSGRAEYEQYF	TGTGCCAGCATACCAAGCGGGAGGGCGGAGTACGAGCAGTACTTC
TRBV4-3	TRBJ2-1	many	TRBD2	CASSHIAGGFNEQFF	TGCGCCAGCAGCCATATAGCGGGAGGTTTCAATGAGCAGTTCTTC
TRBV9	TRBJ2-1	few	TRBD1	CASSVTGALYNEQFF	TGTGCCAGCAGCGTAACAGGGGCCCTCTACAATGAGCAGTTCTTC
TRBV19	TRBJ2-3	-	-	CATTDTGDTQYF	TGTGCCACCACCGATACGGGAGATACGCAGTATTTT
TRBV20-1	TRBJ1-5	-	TRBD1	CSARDREDQPQHF	TGCAGTGCTAGGGACAGGGAGGATCAGCCCCAGCATTTT
TRBV15	TRBJ2-1	few	TRBD2	CATSRGGIAGGRFVEQFF	TGTGCCACCAGCAGAGGGGGGATAGCGGGGGGACGATTCGTTGAGCAGTTCTTC
TRBV30	TRBJ2-7	-	-	CAWSDRINEQYF	TGTGCCTGGAGTGACAGAATCAACGAGCAGTACTTC
TRBV5-1	TRBJ2-2	-	-	CASSLSNRVNTGELFF	TGCGCCAGCAGCTTAAGTAACAGAGTGAACACCGGGGAGCTGTTTTTT
TRBV6-2/TRBV6-3	TRBJ2-3	-	-	CASRSGRVTTDTQYF	TGTGCCAGCAGGTCCGGCCGGGTAACCACAGATACGCAGTATTTT
TRBV28	TRBJ1-2	few	-	CASSLSTALTNYGYTF	TGTGCCAGCAGTTTATCAACGGCTCTTACTAACTATGGCTACACCTTC
TRBV12-3/TRBV12-4	TRBJ1-1	many	-	CANQTPKLGGWDTEAFF	TGTGCCAACCAAACGCCTAAGTTAGGGGGTTGGGACACTGAAGCTTTCTTT
TRBV10-3	TRBJ2-3	-	TRBD2	CAISESLPFLAVEGTDTQYF	TGTGCCATCAGTGAGTCCCTACCCTTCCTAGCGGTAGAGGGCACAGATACGCAGTATTTT
TRBV5-1	TRBJ2-3	-	TRBD1	CASSHSRDRSTDTQYF	TGCGCCAGCAGCCACTCCAGGGACAGGAGCACAGATACGCAGTATTTT
TRBV18	TRBJ2-7	-	-	CASSPPQGQGYEQYF	TGTGCCAGCTCACCACCGCAGGGGCAAGGCTACGAGCAGTACTTC
TRBV12-3/TRBV12-4	TRBJ2-3	few	TRBD2	CASSFGVAGTDTQYF	TGTGCCAGCAGTTTTGGGGTAGCGGGAACAGATACGCAGTATTTT
TRBV14	TRBJ2-7	many	-	CASSFGQIPYEQYF	TGTGCCAGCAGCTTCGGACAAATACCCTACGAGCAGTACTTC
TRBV7-2	TRBJ2-7	many	-	CASSLGARPSYEQYF	TGTGCCAGCAGCTTGGGCGCACGTCCCTCCTACGAGCAGTACTTC
TRBV7-2	TRBJ2-7	few	TRBD2	CASSSGPWEGEQYF	TGTGCCAGCAGTTCCGGGCCGTGGGAGGGGGAGCAGTACTTC
TRBV12-3/TRBV12-4	TRBJ2-1	few	-	CASTPGSSFYNEQFF	TGTGCCAGCACCCCTGGGAGTAGTTTCTACAATGAGCAGTTCTTC
TRBV4-2	TRBJ2-3	many	TRBD2	CASSSGLSTDTQYF	TGTGCCAGCAGCTCGGGACTATCCACAGATACGCAGTATTTT
TRBV5-1	TRBJ2-1	few	-	CASSLSANNEQFF	TGCGCCAGCAGCTTGAGCGCAAACAATGAGCAGTTCTTC
TRBV6-5	TRBJ1-3	few	-	CASSYANWESGNTIYF	TGTGCCAGCAGTTACGCAAACTGGGAGTCTGGAAACACCATATATTTT
TRBV19	TRBJ1-1	-	-	CASSIPFGVNTEAFF	TGTGCCAGTAGTATCCCCTTTGGCGTGAACACTGAAGCTTTCTTT